The clone carrying this T cell receptor beta chain was seen a few times. Its antigen is not known. This sample is part of a study of T cells in Graves' hyperthyroidism and ophthalmopathy. Study overall: Before treatment of any kind, peripheral blood was taken at initial diagnosis.

V was trimmed by 3 bases and J by 2 bases, leaving 11 bases between them. Germline V lookup: CDR1 SQVTM, CDR2 ANQGSEA. This CDR3 spans 15 amino acids. Newly diagnosed hyperthyroidism patients aged 18 to 65 years had disease lasting under 2 months. Study-wide findings and caveats: Model output signaled ophthalmopathy a median about 6.3 months ahead of onset.

The investigators amplified TCR beta CDR3 regions from RNA transcripts. Using the HTBI primer set, a first-round RT-PCR was run on the TCR CDR3. TCRdb independently ran MiXCR on the multiplex PCR reads; one entry per CDR3 protein. The data show roughly 380,000 distinct CDR3 sequences, with about 15% seen just once and 11% held by the top ten. The sequence was collected from a woman between 55 and 75 years old with Graves' hyperthyroidism. V and J are TRBV29-1 and TRBJ2-6; the D gene is possibly TRBD2 (5 bases). The sequenced material came from blood. CDR3 residues: CSVDEGSTGANVLTF. CDR3 DNA: TGCAGCGTTGATGAGGGTTCCACTGGGGCCAACGTCCTGACTTTC.